These 29 T cell receptor beta chains were sequenced from one sample in a study of T cells in Graves' hyperthyroidism and ophthalmopathy. Researchers took RNA transcripts and amplified the TCR beta CDR3 regions from them. Initially, a first-round RT-PCR of the TCR CDR3 employed the HTBI primer set. TCRdb processed the multiplex PCR reads anew with MiXCR; each CDR3 protein has one entry. The table includes approximately 420,000 distinct CDR3 sequences, around 13% detected once. The material sequenced was blood. Receptors originate from a woman aged 18 to 35 with Graves' hyperthyroidism.

This clonotype occurred many times. The CDR3 loop reads CASSFGPGGEQFF. Written as DNA, the CDR3 is TGTGCCAGCAGCTTTGGTCCAGGGGGTGAGCAGTTCTTC. The V call is TRBV11-3, the J call TRBJ2-1; 7 bases fit TRBD1. Germline CDR1 and CDR2: SGHNT and YENEEA. The ends lost 3 bases at V and 9 bases at J; junction bases unmatched: 5. The CDR3 is 13 amino acids.

The J gene is TRBJ2-7, the V gene TRBV28; tentatively, D is TRBD1 (6 bases). CDR1 is MDHEN, CDR2 SYDVKM, per germline. V dropped 10 bases and J dropped 0 bases, with 13 bases sitting between them. This CDR3 comprises 13 residues. In DNA, the CDR3 is TGTGCCACCCAGGACAGTCCCTCCTACGAGCAGTACTTC. Residues: CATQDSPSYEQYF.

This clonotype has ten or more counts. The V call is TRBV6-2 or TRBV6-3, the J call TRBJ1-2; no definite D call. Trimming pared 6 bases from V and 4 bases from J, leaving 15 bases between. The CDR3 runs 14 residues. Germline CDR1 MNHEY, CDR2 SVGEGT. The CDR3 reads CASSEPTEIYGYTF. CDR3 DNA sequence: TGTGCCAGCAGCGAGCCGACGGAGATCTATGGCTACACCTTC.

This clonotype came up many times. This chain joins TRBV12-3 or TRBV12-4 and TRBJ1-1; D remains ambiguous. This CDR3 has 12 residues. Trimming stripped 3 bases from V and 6 bases from J, with 8 bases between. This CDR3 is CASSFSGAEAFF. CDR3 coding DNA: TGTGCCAGCAGTTTTTCTGGGGCTGAAGCTTTCTTT.

In its sample, this clonotype was seen many times. The CDR3 reads CASRYSDTTYNEQFF. In DNA form, the CDR3 reads TGTGCCAGCAGGTACTCTGACACCACCTACAATGAGCAGTTCTTC. The rearrangement joins TRBV2 to TRBJ2-1, with no clear D. V was pared by 6 bases and J by 2 bases, with 14 bases between. The CDR3 is made up of 15 amino acids. CDR1 is SNHLY, CDR2 FYNNEI, per germline. Variable domain in full (rest from reference TRBV2 and TRBJ2-1): EPEVTQTPSHQVTQMGQEVILRCVPISNHLYFYWYRQILGQKVEFLVSFYNNEISEKSEIFDDQFSVERPDGSNFTLKIRSTKLEDSAMYFCASRYSDTTYNEQFFGPGTRLTVL.

The V and J genes are TRBV27 and TRBJ2-7; 10 nucleotides align to TRBD2. This CDR3 comprises 15 residues. The germline V gene encodes CDR1 MNHEY and CDR2 SMNVEV (reference sequence). Trimming took 4 bases from V and 5 from J; bases not matched to a gene: 8. The CDR3 bases are TGTGCCAGCAGTTCCAATCTAGCGGGAGCGAACGAGCAGTACTTC. It is translated as CASSSNLAGANEQYF.

This clonotype showed up just a few times. The chain has TRBV4-3 and TRBJ2-1; D remains ambiguous. The CDR3 loop spans 15 amino acids. Germline V lookup: CDR1 LGHNA, CDR2 YSLEER. With 1 base removed from V and 6 bases from J, the gap between germline ends came to 13 bases. CDR3 loop: CASSQGLDFPNEQFF. DNA for the CDR3: TGCGCCAGCAGCCAAGGGCTAGATTTTCCCAATGAGCAGTTCTTC.

This clonotype was detected a few times. CDR3 sequence: CASSPQGGEIYEQYF. CDR3 nucleotide sequence: TGTGCCAGCTCTCCCCAGGGGGGGGAAATCTACGAGCAGTACTTC. The rearrangement links TRBV18 to TRBJ2-7; D assignment may be TRBD1 or TRBD2 (7 bases each). V lost 6 bases and J lost 3, with 18 bases in between. Germline V gives CDR1 KGHSH, CDR2 LQKENI. The CDR3 is 15 residues long.

This clonotype was observed many times. The rearrangement links TRBV7-2 to TRBJ1-5, with D tentatively TRBD1 (5 bases). The CDR3 spans 14 residues. Trimming removed 2 bases at V and 1 base at J, with 6 bases between. The germline V gene has CDR1 SGHTA and CDR2 FQGNSA. CDR3 sequence reads: CASSLKGSNQPQHF. The CDR3 DNA reads as TGTGCCAGCAGCTTAAAGGGGAGCAATCAGCCCCAGCATTTT.

This clonotype appeared many times. V usage is TRBV27 and J usage is TRBJ2-1; tentatively, D is TRBD2 (6 bases). V lost 5 bases and J 7 bases, leaving 15 bases between the germline ends. The CDR3 extends over 14 amino acids. Germline-derived CDR1 and CDR2 are MNHEY and SMNVEV (reference sequence). In nucleotides, the CDR3 is TGTGCCAGCAGTAATAGCGGCTGGAGTAATGAGCAGTTCTTC. Its translation: CASSNSGWSNEQFF.

This clonotype was recorded a few times. The J gene is TRBJ2-2, the V gene TRBV29-1; weak D call: TRBD2 (6 bases). The CDR3 consists of 16 residues. V lost 4 bases and J lost 4, with 19 bases in between. Germline values: CDR1 SQVTM, CDR2 ANQGSEA. CDR3 sequence reads: CSVGLPGVKRTGELFF. CDR3 sequence (DNA): TGCAGCGTTGGACTCCCGGGGGTCAAGCGCACCGGGGAGCTGTTTTTT.

This clonotype showed up many times. The V gene is TRBV7-2, the J gene TRBJ2-7; 9 bases fit TRBD2. V gave up 3 bases and J gave up 0 bases; unmatched junction bases: 3. The CDR3 sequence is 15 residues long. The germline V gene encodes CDR1 SGHTA and CDR2 FQGNSA. CDR3 sequence reads: CASSFGGGDSYEQYF. Written as DNA, the CDR3 is TGTGCCAGCAGCTTCGGCGGGGGGGACTCCTACGAGCAGTACTTC. The full variable domain, in which reference TRBV7-2 and TRBJ2-7 provide the parts outside the CDR3, is GAGVSQSPSNKVTEKGKDVELRCDPISGHTALYWYRQSLGQGLEFLIYFQGNSAPDKSGLPSDRFSAERTGGSVSTLTIQRTQQEDSAVYLCASSFGGGDSYEQYFGPGTRLTVT.

This clonotype has ten or more counts. The chain combines TRBV7-2 with TRBJ2-7; D possibly corresponds to TRBD1 (5 bases). Looked up from germline, CDR1 is SGHTA and CDR2 is FQGNSA. The CDR3 has 13 amino acids. Trimming removed 2 bases at V and 3 bases at J, with 8 bases between. In DNA form, the CDR3 reads TGTGCCAGCAGCTTAACCGACAGCTACGAGCAGTACTTC. Protein: CASSLTDSYEQYF.

This clonotype has a handful of counts. The chain couples TRBV14 to TRBJ2-1; no clear D gene. V was shortened by 6 bases and J by 10 bases, with 22 bases between the two germline ends. The germline V gene encodes CDR1 SGHDN and CDR2 FVKESK. The CDR3 sequence is 15 residues long. The CDR3 loop reads CASSHNIRRQVEQFF. The CDR3 DNA reads TGTGCCAGCAGTCACAACATTCGACGGCAGGTCGAGCAGTTCTTC.

This clonotype appeared many times. This sequence joins TRBV20-1 and TRBJ1-4, with 7 bases that match TRBD1. The CDR3 is 13 amino acids. Germline CDR1 and CDR2: DFQATT and SNEGSKA (reference sequence). With V trimmed by 5 bases and J by 6 bases, 6 bases remained unmatched. CDR3 sequence (DNA): TGCAGTGCTCAAACAGGGGTAGATGAAAAACTGTTTTTT. It encodes CSAQTGVDEKLFF.

Note on this clonotype: At one end, the junction sequence differs from germline, possibly due to a read error. This chain joins TRBV2 and TRBJ2-1; tentative D call: TRBD1 (6 bases). Per germline, CDR1 SNHLY and CDR2 FYNNEI. There are 15 residues in the CDR3. The CDR3 spells CASSEGALAYNEQSF. The CDR3 DNA is TGTGCCAGCAGTGAGGGGGCTTTGGCCTACAATGAGCAGTCCTTC. Full variable domain (missing parts from reference TRBV2 and TRBJ2-1): EPEVTQTPSHQVTQMGQEVILRCVPISNHLYFYWYRQILGQKVEFLVSFYNNEISEKSEIFDDQFSVERPDGSNFTLKIRSTKLEDSAMYFCASSEGALAYNEQSFGPGTRLTVL.

Many counts were recorded for this clonotype. This chain uses TRBV18 with TRBJ1-1; D unclear. The CDR3 totals 14 residues. The V gene's germline CDR1 is KGHSH and CDR2 LQKENI. V lost 2 bases and J lost 5, with 12 bases in between. CDR3 sequence (DNA): TGTGCCAGCTCACCAAGCAGGACGGGAACTGAAGCTTTCTTT. Translation: CASSPSRTGTEAFF.

This clonotype has a count of ten or more. The chain is built from TRBV10-1 and TRBJ2-1; D not certain. The germline V and J ends were trimmed by 0 bases and 10 bases, with 7 bases remaining between them. The CDR3 has 12 residues. Per germline, CDR1 WNHNN and CDR2 SYGVQD (reference sequence). The CDR3 sequence: CASSESYGEQFF. In DNA, the CDR3 is TGCGCCAGCAGTGAGTCCTATGGAGAGCAGTTCTTC.

This clonotype was counted only a few times. This chain connects TRBV10-3 to TRBJ1-1; tentative D call: TRBD1 (5 bases). V dropped 0 bases and J dropped 4 bases, with 15 bases sitting between them. The CDR3 consists of 16 residues. Germline CDR1 reads ENHRY; CDR2 reads SYGVKD. DNA for the CDR3: TGTGCCATCAGTGAGTCCGCAGGGATGTACGGCACTGAAGCTTTCTTT. As protein: CAISESAGMYGTEAFF.

In its sample, this clonotype was seen a few times. The genes are TRBV9 and TRBJ2-3; no reliable D call. Trimming pared 3 bases from V and 0 bases from J, leaving 8 bases between. The CDR3 runs to 14 residues. CDR1 and CDR2 (germline): SGDLS, YYNGEE. Here the CDR3 reads CASSGTLSTDTQYF. CDR3 nucleotide sequence: TGTGCCAGCAGCGGAACACTGAGCACAGATACGCAGTATTTT. The whole variable domain, remainder taken from reference TRBV9 and TRBJ2-3, is DSGVTQTPKHLITATGQRVTLRCSPRSGDLSVYWYQQSLDQGLQFLIQYYNGEERAKGNILERFSAQQFPDLHSELNLSSLELGDSALYFCASSGTLSTDTQYFGPGTRLTVL.

This clonotype was found many times. J is TRBJ2-7 and V is TRBV5-5; D tentatively fits TRBD1 or TRBD2 (6 bases each). The CDR3 has 16 amino acids. V dropped 6 bases and J dropped 3 bases, with 22 bases sitting between them. Looked up from germline, CDR1 is SGHKS and CDR2 is YYEKEE (reference sequence). In DNA form, the CDR3 reads TGTGCCAGCACCTCCGGGGCCGGGGGCTCCATCTACGAGCAGTACTTC. It yields the protein CASTSGAGGSIYEQYF.

In this sample, this clonotype turned up a few times. This rearrangement joins TRBV28 to TRBJ1-6; D remains ambiguous. Germline V gives CDR1 MDHEN, CDR2 SYDVKM. Trimming cost V 7 bases and J 5 bases, with 15 bases left between them. This CDR3 spans 15 amino acids. The chain's CDR3 is CASTAWAGDNSPLHF. Here the CDR3 DNA reads TGTGCCAGCACCGCCTGGGCAGGAGATAATTCACCCCTCCACTTT.

The genes are TRBV4-1 and TRBJ2-7; D tentatively reads TRBD1 or TRBD2 (5 bases each). Germline V CDR1 and CDR2: MGHRA, YSYEKL. Trimming shortened V by 4 bases and J by 1 base, and 14 bases separated the two germline ends. This CDR3 is 15 amino acids long. The CDR3 bases are TGCGCCAGCAGCCGCGAAGCCGGGGCTTCCTACGAGCAGTACTTC. Translating gives CASSREAGASYEQYF.

This clonotype was seen ten or more times. The V gene is TRBV5-1, the J gene TRBJ2-5; TRBD1 aligns across 7 bases. The trim removed 4 bases at V and 2 bases at J, leaving 8 bases unmatched. The CDR3 runs to 15 residues. The germline gives CDR1 SGHRS, CDR2 YFSETQ. CDR3 sequence reads: CASSGTVAHQETQYF. The CDR3 nucleotides read TGCGCCAGCAGCGGGACAGTGGCTCATCAAGAGACCCAGTACTTC.

This clonotype came up many times. The V and J genes are TRBV6-1 and TRBJ1-2; tentative D call: TRBD1 (6 bases). Germline CDR1 is MNHNS and CDR2 is SASEGT. Trimming took off 2 bases at V and 3 bases at J, with 7 bases between the two ends. There are 13 residues in the CDR3. The CDR3 DNA is TGTGCCAGCAGTGAATACAGGGACTATGGCTACACCTTC. This encodes CASSEYRDYGYTF.

This rearrangement joins TRBV19 to TRBJ1-5; 10 bases map to TRBD1. Germline assignment: CDR1 LNHDA and CDR2 SQIVND (reference sequence). The CDR3 length is 15 residues. V lost 5 bases, J lost 6 bases, and 7 bases stayed unmatched. The CDR3: CASSSSRDRGQPQHF. DNA for the CDR3: TGTGCCAGTAGTTCAAGCCGGGACAGGGGTCAGCCCCAGCATTTT.

This clonotype has ten or more counts. V is TRBV11-2 and J is TRBJ2-7; the match to TRBD2 covers 8 bases. Germline-derived CDR1 and CDR2 are SGHAT and FQNNGV. CDR3 length: 14 residues. V was pared by 5 bases and J by 4 bases, with 7 bases of the junction left unmatched. The CDR3 region is CASSREAGGYEQYF. CDR3 DNA sequence: TGTGCCAGCAGCCGTGAGGCGGGAGGATACGAGCAGTACTTC.

A note on this clonotype: Being one base from a much bigger clone, this may be a read error. The chain joins TRBV19 to TRBJ2-3; 7 positions match TRBD2. Germline V lookup: CDR1 LNHDA, CDR2 SQIVND (reference sequence). V shed 3 bases and J 4 bases; nucleotides not matched to a gene: 10. The CDR3 contains 16 residues. For the CDR3, the DNA is TGTGCCAGTAGTATTTCTAGCGGTTCTGAGGCAGATACGCAGTATTTT. Translation: CASSISSGSEADTQYF.

The chain uses TRBV10-2 and TRBJ2-1, with 7 bases matching TRBD2. Germline V gene sequence: CDR1 WSHSY, CDR2 SAAADI. This CDR3 spans 16 amino acids. The V segment lost 2 bases and the J segment 0 bases; nucleotides outside the gene matches: 4. The CDR3 DNA reads TGCGCCAGCAGTGAGCTAGCGGCGAGCTCCTACAATGAGCAGTTCTTC. This sequence encodes CASSELAASSYNEQFF.